This TCR beta chain was observed in a study of blood T cell repertoires in COVID-19. This clone was seen once. Authors' processing steps: Amplification of reference gene primers provided the estimated nucleated cell counts. Generated by immunoSEQ multiplex PCR, the TCRdb table keeps only in-frame clones and is missing some. V and J calls and clone size are those listed in that table; D and trimming were worked out from the DNA. This sample has 60,000 to 75,000 clones; around 87% occur once, and the top ten carry around 6.1%. Germline CDR1 reads SGDLS; CDR2 reads YYNGEE. The V end lost 3 bases, the J end lost 5 bases, and 20 bases lay between the germline ends. The length of the CDR3 is 16 residues.

The material sequenced was peripheral blood. This clonotype was obtained from a man in his 60s with acute or convalescent COVID-19. The chain employs TRBV9 and TRBJ1-2, with a weak D call TRBD1 (5 bases). The CDR3 loop reads CASSAQSSGRAYGYTF. The CDR3 DNA sequence: TGTGCCAGCAGCGCCCAATCGAGTGGCAGGGCTTATGGCTACACCTTC. The full variable domain, with the rest looked up from reference TRBV9 and TRBJ1-2, is DSGVTQTPKHLITATGQRVTLRCSPRSGDLSVYWYQQSLDQGLQFLIQYYNGEERAKGNILERFSAQQFPDLHSELNLSSLELGDSALYFCASSAQSSGRAYGYTFGSGTRLTVV.